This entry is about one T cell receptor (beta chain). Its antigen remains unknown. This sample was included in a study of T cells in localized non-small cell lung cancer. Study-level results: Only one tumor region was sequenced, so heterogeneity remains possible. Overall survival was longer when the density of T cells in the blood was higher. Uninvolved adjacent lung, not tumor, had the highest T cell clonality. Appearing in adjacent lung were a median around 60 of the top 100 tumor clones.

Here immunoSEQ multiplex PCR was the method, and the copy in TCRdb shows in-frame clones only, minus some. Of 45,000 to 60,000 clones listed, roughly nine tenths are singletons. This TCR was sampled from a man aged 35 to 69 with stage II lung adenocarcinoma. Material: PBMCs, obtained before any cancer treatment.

CDR3 in DNA: TGTGCCAGCACCGTGTCCGGGGAGCTGTTTTTT. Translation gives CASTVSGELFF. The chain is built from TRBV6-5 and TRBJ2-2; D not certain. Trimming shortened V by 7 bases and J by 6 bases, and 6 bases separated the two germline ends. CDR3 length: 11 amino acids. In germline, CDR1 is MNHEY, CDR2 SVGAGI.